The subject of this entry is one TCR beta chain. The table lists this clonotype with a few counts. The antigen it recognizes is unknown. Nothing much larger sits one base from this clone, and base qualities are not available. Immediately after resection, surgical brain or tumor specimens were cryofrozen in liquid nitrogen, with peripheral blood cells collected concurrently. V and J are truncated by 1 base and 8 bases respectively, leaving an intervening sequence of 3 bases. The CDR3 measures 12 amino acids from cysteine to phenylalanine. Only the CDR3 region is kept as DNA, spanning 36 bases read in frame from base 1. The germline V gene yields LGHNA for CDR1 and YNFKEQ for CDR2. The source of the sample is a study of glioma-infiltrating T cells (dated by TCRdb to the mid-2010s). A note on the overall study: Low-grade gliomas were represented by WHO grade II oligodendrogliomas or astrocytomas, and glioblastomas were represented by WHO grade IV tumors that were sampled at initial rather than recurrent diagnosis. TCR alpha- and beta-chain repertoires were sequenced from glioma tissue, non-neoplastic brain tissue and matched peripheral blood mononuclear cells. The paired cohort comprised three low-grade glioma patients, eight or nine primary glioblastoma patients and three non-glioma patients contributing non-neoplastic brain tissue. To measure how far tissue and blood T-cell populations diverged, each tissue-infiltrating repertoire was compared against the peripheral blood repertoire of the same patient. The sequencing target for blood libraries was about 4.5- to 10-fold coverage of 900,000 to 1,000,000 peripheral T cells. Dexamethasone was administered to glioma patients for six or fewer days before surgery. What the authors observed across the whole study: Group comparisons rested on small numbers: three non-neoplastic, three low-grade glioma and 7 or 8 glioblastoma patients. Tissue and blood shared very few CDR3 sequences, a result attributed to high CDR3 diversity and limited sampling. VJ-independent divergence between tissue and blood was below expectation in non-neoplastic patients but above expectation in all gliomas, especially low-grade gliomas. Patients with low tissue-blood divergence were marked by a signature set of shared blood CDR3 motifs, and that set was depleted in highly divergent patients.

The iRepertoire nested amplicon-rescue multiplex PCR (arm-PCR) platform was used to amplify TCR alpha and beta CDR3 regions from RNA. The input for one-step reverse transcription and amplification was about 100-450 ng of either tissue mRNA or PBMC total RNA. After bead purification, a secondary multiplex PCR added Illumina adapters, and libraries were gel-purified between 200 and 400 bp. The libraries contained internal 6-nucleotide barcodes that were used for demultiplexing. Sequencing of the libraries was done on an Illumina MiSeq using 2x220 or 2x250 nucleotide paired-end reads. As for the original processing: Paired reads were merged using FLASH 1.2.11 and aligned with BWA-MEM to the GRCh37 human genome, and TRA and TRB reads were then extracted. For V and J assignment, an IMGT-derived reference of cassette sequences and CDR3 motifs that included pseudogenes was used. Three-frame translation of reads was performed, and productive CDR3s were defined as those with a C...FGXG motif and no stop codons. Clonotypes were defined as unique combinations of V-J cassette pair and CDR3 amino acid sequence. Reads were filtered by Hamming distance, with the threshold set by the sequence error rate of each sample in mapped regions. TCRdb reprocessed the public reads (quality trimming at Q25 with fastp, clone calling with MiXCR) and kept in-frame beta chains. Merged by CDR3 protein, the rows form single entries marked with the most common genes and DNA. The V and J calls, along with clone size, are taken from TCRdb and not from the paper's own processing. The sample table contains 300,000 to 450,000 distinct CDR3 sequences; only one count was recorded for 41% of them. Clones ranked in the top ten supply around 12% of the sample.

The sequenced material came from glioma tissue, nonneoplastic brain tissue, or PBMCs (not recorded which). This receptor chain uses TRBV4-2 and TRBJ1-6; the D gene is unclear. This clonotype originated in a human donor with low-grade glioma or glioblastoma, undergoing nonglioma brain surgery, or in good health (not recorded which). The CDR3 protein: CASSQVDSPLHF. The bases are TGTGCCAGCAGCCAAGTTGATTCACCCCTCCACTTT.